The 22 T cell receptor beta chains listed next were all sequenced from one sample in a study of cytomegalovirus exposure and HLA in healthy donors. PCR amplification relied on 60 Vbeta primers (plus 13 Jbeta primers). Sequencing used immunoSEQ multiplex PCR; TCRdb keeps in-frame clones, though not all of them. The top ten clones hold 2% to 2.5% of a sample with some 170,000 clones, 79% of them seen once. The specimen sequenced was PBMCs. The receptors were gathered from a man aged 40-50 years in good health and CMV-seronegative.

The chain uses TRBV19 and TRBJ2-3; TRBD2 matches 7 bases. CDR1 and CDR2 (germline): LNHDA, SQIVND (reference sequence). The CDR3 is 14 residues long. The V gene end was trimmed by 4 bases and the J gene end by 3 bases; junction bases not matched to a gene: 4. The CDR3 coding sequence is TGTGCCAGTAGTACCCTAGCGGTTACAGATACGCAGTATTTT. The encoded protein is CASSTLAVTDTQYF.

The chain links TRBV19 to TRBJ2-1; 9 bases are a match to TRBD2. The CDR3 is 16 amino acids. The V and J ends lost 3 bases and 10 bases, in that order; junction bases with no gene match: 13. CDR1 and CDR2 (germline): LNHDA, SQIVND (reference sequence). In nucleotides, the CDR3 is TGTGCCAGTAGTATGAGGCTAGCGGGAAGGGTTGGGGAGCAGTTCTTC. Amino acids: CASSMRLAGRVGEQFF.

The V gene is TRBV25-1, the J gene TRBJ1-1, with 8 positions matching TRBD1. V lost 7 bases and J lost 1; bases outside the gene matches: 5. The CDR3 is 14 residues long. Germline V gives CDR1 MGHDK, CDR2 SYGVNS. CDR3 region: CASTPDRANTEAFF. CDR3 DNA sequence: TGTGCCAGCACCCCGGACAGGGCGAACACTGAAGCTTTCTTT.

V gene TRBV28 combines with J gene TRBJ2-2; D perhaps matches TRBD2 (5 bases). V was clipped by 6 bases and J by 7 bases, with 15 bases between them. The CDR3 is 14 residues long. Looked up from germline, CDR1 is MDHEN and CDR2 is SYDVKM. The CDR3 coding sequence is TGTGCCAGCAGAGCGGATGGGGAGAACGGGGAGCTGTTTTTT. It is translated as CASRADGENGELFF. Looking up the rest from reference TRBV28 and TRBJ2-2 gives the full variable domain: DVKVTQSSRYLVKRTGEKVFLECVQDMDHENMFWYRQDPGLGLRLIYFSYDVKMKEKGDIPEGYSVSREKKERFSLILESASTNQTSMYLCASRADGENGELFFGEGSRLTVL.

This chain links TRBV19 with TRBJ1-3, with D possibly matching TRBD2 (6 bases). The J call may be incorrect, as the DNA end agrees better with TRBJ2-2. This CDR3 contains 14 residues. Looked up from germline, CDR1 is LNHDA and CDR2 is SQIVND (reference sequence). The CDR3 is CASSMLADTGELFF. In DNA form, the CDR3 reads TGTGCCAGTAGTATGTTAGCGGACACCGGGGAGCTGTTTTTT.

This clone was observed once. The CDR3 ends on some other residue instead of the conserved phenylalanine or tryptophan, so this is likely a read error. No DNA is shown, since the ends of the CDR3 on it are uncertain; the CDR3 is the one TCRdb lists. The rearrangement links TRBV10-1 to TRBJ2-4; TRBD1 is the table's D call and was not checked against the DNA. Germline CDR1 is WNHNN and CDR2 is SYGVQD (reference sequence). The CDR3 is 11 amino acids in total, end residues counted. The CDR3 sequence is CASSTRTGEDV.

This clone was seen only a few times. V is TRBV11-3 and J is TRBJ2-2; D is perhaps TRBD2 (6 bases). Germline CDR1 SGHNT, CDR2 YENEEA. V lost 5 bases, J lost 4 bases, and 17 bases lay in between. CDR3 size: 16 residues. For the CDR3, the DNA is TGTGCCAGCAGCCCGGGAGCGAGTTCGAGCACCGGGGAGCTGTTTTTT. It is translated as CASSPGASSSTGELFF.

The chain combines TRBV5-1 with TRBJ2-1; 9 bases are a match to TRBD1. The CDR3 has 16 amino acids. The V and J ends lost 3 bases and 6 bases, in that order; junction bases with no gene match: 10. Germline lookup yields CDR1 SGHRS and CDR2 YFSETQ. The DNA of the CDR3 is TGCGCCAGCAGCTCCATTCCCGGGACAGGGTCCAATGAGCAGTTCTTC. Protein: CASSSIPGTGSNEQFF.

This chain links TRBV7-9 with TRBJ1-3; 9 nucleotides agree with TRBD1. V dropped 5 bases and J dropped 8; count of bases not matched to a gene: 4. This CDR3 region has 13 residues. Germline-derived CDR1 and CDR2 are SEHNR and FQNEAQ (reference sequence). The CDR3 DNA sequence: TGTGCCAGCAGCCTAACAGGGGGCGACACCATATATTTT. It yields the protein CASSLTGGDTIYF.

CDR3: CASRPPGIEQYF. CDR3 sequence (DNA): TGTGCCAGCAGGCCCCCAGGGATCGAGCAGTACTTC. The chain employs TRBV6-5 and TRBJ2-7; a weak D match, TRBD1 (5 bases). Germline loops: CDR1 MNHEY, CDR2 SVGAGI. V dropped 6 bases and J dropped 6 bases, with 12 bases sitting between them. The CDR3 runs 12 residues.

This chain links TRBV27 with TRBJ2-2, with a possible D match to TRBD1 (6 bases). Looked up from germline, CDR1 is MNHEY and CDR2 is SMNVEV (reference sequence). The CDR3 has 16 amino acids. Trimming took off 5 bases at V and 1 base at J, with 14 bases between the two ends. CDR3 coding DNA: TGTGCCAGCAGTACGCGATTAGGGGGGAACACCGGGGAGCTGTTTTTT. This translates into CASSTRLGGNTGELFF.

This clone came up once. This rearrangement joins TRBV30 to TRBJ2-1; 10 nucleotides match TRBD2. The J segment lost 0 bases and the V segment lost 4 bases, leaving 12 bases of the junction unmatched. Germline values: CDR1 GTSNPN, CDR2 SVGIG (reference sequence). This CDR3 has 18 residues. DNA of the CDR3: TGTGCCTGGATCGGGCTAGCGGGAGCCCCTAGCTCCTACAATGAGCAGTTCTTC. Encoded protein: CAWIGLAGAPSSYNEQFF.

This chain links TRBV19 with TRBJ1-6, with TRBD1 matching over 8 bases. The V segment lost 5 bases and the J segment 6 bases; nucleotides outside the gene matches: 6. Germline V gene data show CDR1 as LNHDA and CDR2 as SQIVND (reference sequence). The CDR3 runs to 15 residues. CDR3 sequence: CASSVGTGPNSPLHF. Written as DNA, the CDR3 is TGTGCCAGTAGTGTGGGGACAGGACCTAATTCACCCCTCCACTTT.

The chain recombines TRBV11-2 with TRBJ2-1; TRBD2 agrees at 8 bases. Losses at the gene ends were 2 bases for V and 6 bases for J; bases not matched to a gene: 3. Germline CDR1 reads SGHAT; CDR2 reads FQNNGV. The CDR3 is made up of 14 amino acids. This CDR3 is CASSLSGSFNEQFF. The CDR3, as DNA: TGTGCCAGCAGCTTAAGCGGGAGTTTCAATGAGCAGTTCTTC. Together with reference TRBV11-2 and TRBJ2-1, the CDR3 gives the full variable domain: EAGVAQSPRYKIIEKRQSVAFWCNPISGHATLYWYQQILGQGPKLLIQFQNNGVVDDSQLPKDRFSAERLKGVDSTLKIQPAKLEDSAVYLCASSLSGSFNEQFFGPGTRLTVL.

This clone was found a few times. V is TRBV29-1 and J is TRBJ2-7, with 12 bases identical to TRBD2. Germline loops: CDR1 SQVTM, CDR2 ANQGSEA. CDR3 length: 14 amino acids. Germline trimming cut 6 bases from V and 3 bases from J; bases unmatched to any gene: 6. The CDR3 bases are TGCAGCGTCCAGACTAGCGGGAGAGACTACGAGCAGTACTTC. This encodes CSVQTSGRDYEQYF.

The sample holds a few counts of this clone. The J gene is TRBJ2-1, the V gene TRBV5-4; 10 bases map to TRBD2. Germline-derived CDR1 and CDR2 are SGHNT and YYREEE (reference sequence). The CDR3 contains 14 residues. Unmatched junction bases numbered 8, after V lost 5 bases and J lost 9 bases. CDR3 coding DNA: TGTGCCAGCAGTCCTGGGACTAGCGACACTGAGCAGTTCTTC. This encodes CASSPGTSDTEQFF.

This chain uses TRBV7-8 with TRBJ2-3, with D perhaps TRBD1 (5 bases). The V gene's germline CDR1 is SGHVS and CDR2 FQNEAQ. The CDR3 consists of 20 residues. V was trimmed by 5 bases and J by 1 base, leaving 28 bases between them. The CDR3 nucleotides are TGTGCCAGCAGCCCCAGGGCCCTCCAATGGAAAGACCGGGGCACAGATACGCAGTATTTT. This codes for CASSPRALQWKDRGTDTQYF.

Comment on this clone: Other DNA variants within this sample encode the same CDR3. The chain couples TRBV6-7 to TRBJ1-4; TRBD1 matches at 7 bases. TRBV6-7 is sorted into the ORF group, with uncertain function. This CDR3 is built from 16 residues. J lost 6 bases, V lost 6 bases, and 13 bases had no gene match. DNA for the CDR3: TGTGCCAGCAGCAATTGTCCCGGGACAGAGGATGAAAAACTGTTTTTT. Its translation is CASSNCPGTEDEKLFF.

CDR3 in DNA: TGTGCCAGCAGGGGGGACAGCAGTCTCACCGGGGAGCTGTTTTTT. Translating it yields CASRGDSSLTGELFF. The chain combines TRBV21-1 with TRBJ2-2; TRBD1 reflects the table's D call only, with no check against the DNA. TRBV21-1 is an annotated pseudogene. This CDR3 is built from 15 residues.

This sequence joins TRBV19 and TRBJ1-4; 7 bases align to TRBD1. The germline V gene encodes CDR1 LNHDA and CDR2 SQIVND (reference sequence). The length of the CDR3 is 14 residues. With 9 bases clipped from V and 6 bases from J, the junction kept 10 bases outside the gene matches. CDR3 sequence reads: CASHPLGTDEKLFF. As DNA, the CDR3 is TGTGCCAGCCATCCTTTGGGGACAGATGAAAAACTGTTTTTT.

This clone was seen more than once but under ten times. V usage is TRBV5-5 and J usage is TRBJ2-4, with 9 bases matching TRBD1. Trimming at V came to 3 bases and at J to 3 bases, leaving 13 bases not matched to a gene. This CDR3 spans 18 amino acids. Per the germline V gene, CDR1 is SGHKS and CDR2 is YYEKEE (reference sequence). The CDR3 is CASSSTHRDRVIKNIQYF. For the CDR3, the DNA is TGTGCCAGCAGCTCCACACACCGGGACAGGGTTATCAAAAACATTCAGTACTTC.

J is TRBJ2-3 and V is TRBV21-1; TRBD2 reflects the table's D call only, with no check against the DNA. TRBV21-1 counts as a pseudogene. The CDR3 runs 19 residues. The CDR3, as DNA: TGTGCCAGCAGCAAAGGAGGGGGACTAGCGGGAGGGCTATCAGATACGCAGTATTTT. Amino acid sequence: CASSKGGGLAGGLSDTQYF.